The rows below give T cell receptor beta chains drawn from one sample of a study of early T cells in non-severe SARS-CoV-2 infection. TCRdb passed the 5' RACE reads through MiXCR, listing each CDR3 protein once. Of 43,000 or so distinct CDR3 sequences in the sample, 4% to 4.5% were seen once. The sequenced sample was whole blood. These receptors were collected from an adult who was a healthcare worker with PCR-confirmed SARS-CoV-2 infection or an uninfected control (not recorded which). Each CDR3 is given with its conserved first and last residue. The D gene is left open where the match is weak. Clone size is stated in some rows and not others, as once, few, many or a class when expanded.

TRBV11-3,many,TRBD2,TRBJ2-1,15,CASSLDAGGWNEQFF,TGTGCCAGCAGCTTAGACGCGGGAGGGTGGAATGAGCAGTTCTTC
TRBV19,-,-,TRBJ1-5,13,CASSIGPVKPQHF,TGTGCCAGTAGTATAGGTCCGGTAAAGCCCCAGCATTTT
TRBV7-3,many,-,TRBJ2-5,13,CASSPDGGETQYF,TGTGCCAGCAGCCCGGACGGCGGCGAGACCCAGTACTTC
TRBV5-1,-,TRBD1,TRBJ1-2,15,CASSFGQGSNYGYTF,TGCGCCAGCAGCTTCGGACAGGGCTCTAACTATGGCTACACCTTC
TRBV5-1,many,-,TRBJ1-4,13,CASSVGSSEKLFF,TGCGCCAGCAGCGTTGGCTCAAGTGAAAAACTGTTTTTT
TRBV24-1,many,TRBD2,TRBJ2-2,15,CATSGKAGGTGELFF,TGTGCCACCAGTGGGAAGGCGGGGGGCACCGGGGAGCTGTTTTTT
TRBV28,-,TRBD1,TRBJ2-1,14,CASSRTGRYNEQFF,TGTGCCAGCAGTCGGACAGGGAGGTACAATGAGCAGTTCTTC
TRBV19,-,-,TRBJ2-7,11,CASSNGGEQYF,TGTGCCAGTAGTAACGGGGGCGAGCAGTACTTC
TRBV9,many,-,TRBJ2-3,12,CASQALTDTQYF,TGTGCCAGCCAGGCTCTCACAGATACGCAGTATTTT
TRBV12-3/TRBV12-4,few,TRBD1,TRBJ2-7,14,CASRRGQGTYEQYF,TGTGCCAGCAGAAGGGGACAGGGCACCTACGAGCAGTACTTC
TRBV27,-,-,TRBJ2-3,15,CASSLPGGAVDTQYF,TGTGCCAGCAGCCTCCCCGGGGGCGCGGTAGATACGCAGTATTTT
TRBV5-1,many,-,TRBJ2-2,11,CASSFTGELFF,TGCGCCAGCAGCTTCACCGGGGAGCTGTTTTTT
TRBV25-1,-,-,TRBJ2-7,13,CASSEGGSYEQYF,TGTGCCAGCAGTGAAGGCGGATCTTACGAGCAGTACTTC
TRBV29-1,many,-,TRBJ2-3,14,CSVEQATGTDTQYF,TGCAGCGTTGAGCAAGCGACTGGCACAGATACGCAGTATTTT
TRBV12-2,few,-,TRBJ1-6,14,CASRPIQINSPLHF,TGTGCAAGTCGCCCGATACAGATTAATTCACCCCTCCACTTT
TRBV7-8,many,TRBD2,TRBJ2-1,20,CASSLGSGLAAPSSYNEQFF,TGTGCCAGCAGCTTAGGAAGTGGACTAGCGGCCCCATCCAGTTACAATGAGCAGTTCTTC
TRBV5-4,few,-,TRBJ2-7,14,CASSPRVAGSEQYF,TGTGCCAGCAGTCCCCGGGTCGCAGGCAGCGAGCAGTACTTC
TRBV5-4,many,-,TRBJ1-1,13,CASSFKENTEAFF,TGTGCCAGCAGCTTTAAGGAGAACACTGAAGCTTTCTTT
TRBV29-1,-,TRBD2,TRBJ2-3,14,CSSGTSGRPDTQYF,TGCAGCTCCGGGACTAGCGGGAGACCAGATACGCAGTATTTT
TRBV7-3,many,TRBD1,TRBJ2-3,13,CASSSGQGWTQYF,TGTGCCAGCAGCTCGGGACAGGGGTGGACGCAGTATTTT
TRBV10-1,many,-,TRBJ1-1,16,CASSESGTPGNTEAFF,TGCGCCAGCAGTGAGTCGGGGACTCCAGGGAACACTGAAGCTTTCTTT
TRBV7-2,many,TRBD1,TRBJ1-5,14,CASSPDRGNQPQHF,TGTGCCAGCAGCCCGGACAGGGGAAATCAGCCCCAGCATTTT
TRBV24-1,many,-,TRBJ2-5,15,CATSGNIGRGETQYF,TGTGCCACCAGTGGAAACATTGGCCGGGGAGAGACCCAGTACTTC
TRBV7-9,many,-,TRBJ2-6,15,CASTEGGSGANVLTF,TGTGCCAGCACCGAAGGAGGGTCTGGGGCCAACGTCCTGACTTTC
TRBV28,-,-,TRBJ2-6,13,CASTGTGANVLTF,TGTGCCAGCACGGGGACCGGGGCCAACGTCCTGACTTTC
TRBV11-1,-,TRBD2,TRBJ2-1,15,CASSQRGVSYNEQFF,TGTGCCAGCAGCCAGCGGGGGGTTAGCTACAATGAGCAGTTCTTC
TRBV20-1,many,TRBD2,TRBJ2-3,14,CSARRGTGTDTQYF,TGCAGTGCTAGGCGGGGGACGGGCACAGATACGCAGTATTTT
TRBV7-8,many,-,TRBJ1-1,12,CASSLGSTEAFF,TGTGCCAGCAGCTTAGGGAGTACTGAAGCTTTCTTT
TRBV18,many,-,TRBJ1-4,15,CASSPQGLGDEKLFF,TGTGCCAGCTCACCTCAGGGCCTGGGGGATGAAAAACTGTTTTTT
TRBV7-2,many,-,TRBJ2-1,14,CASSPWTGRDEQFF,TGTGCCAGCAGCCCCTGGACAGGGAGGGATGAGCAGTTCTTC
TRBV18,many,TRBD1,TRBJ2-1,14,CASSPRQGSHEQFF,TGTGCCAGCTCACCCAGACAGGGTTCCCATGAGCAGTTCTTC
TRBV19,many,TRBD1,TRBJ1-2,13,CASSKGQYYGYTF,TGTGCCAGTAGTAAGGGACAGTACTATGGCTACACCTTC
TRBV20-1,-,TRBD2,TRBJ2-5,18,CSARVNSMTSAFQETQYF,TGCAGTGCTAGAGTAAATTCAATGACTAGCGCGTTCCAAGAGACCCAGTACTTC
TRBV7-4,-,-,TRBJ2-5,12,CASSARPPTQYF,TGTGCCAGCAGCGCCAGACCCCCAACCCAGTACTTC
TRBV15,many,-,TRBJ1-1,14,CATSRDPRASEAFF,TGTGCCACCAGCAGAGATCCAAGGGCGTCTGAAGCTTTCTTT
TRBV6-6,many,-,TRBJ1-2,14,CASSYSDINYGYTF,TGTGCCAGCAGTTACTCCGACATAAACTATGGCTACACCTTC
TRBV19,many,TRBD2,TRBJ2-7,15,CASSIGGLGAAEQYF,TGTGCCAGTAGTATCGGGGGACTAGGGGCCGCCGAGCAGTACTTC
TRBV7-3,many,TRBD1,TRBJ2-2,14,CASRPTGGGGELFF,TGTGCCAGCAGACCAACAGGGGGTGGCGGGGAGCTGTTTTTT
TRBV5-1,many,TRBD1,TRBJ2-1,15,CASSNGDSSYNEQFF,TGCGCCAGCAGCAACGGGGACAGCTCCTACAATGAGCAGTTCTTC
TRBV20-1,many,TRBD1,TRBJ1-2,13,CSATHQGGEIYTF,TGCAGTGCTACCCACCAAGGGGGCGAAATCTACACCTTC
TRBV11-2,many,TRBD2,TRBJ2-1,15,CASSLGLAGYNEQFF,TGTGCCAGCAGCTTGGGACTAGCGGGATACAATGAGCAGTTCTTC
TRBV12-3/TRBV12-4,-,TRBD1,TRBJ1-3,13,CASSPGQRNTIYF,TGTGCCAGCAGTCCGGGACAGCGAAACACCATATATTTT
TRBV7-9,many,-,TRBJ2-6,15,CASSLTGSGANVLTF,TGTGCCAGCAGCTTAACGGGCTCTGGGGCCAACGTCCTGACTTTC
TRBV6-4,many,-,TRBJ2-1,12,CARSTGWNEQFF,TGTGCCAGGTCGACTGGCTGGAATGAGCAGTTCTTC
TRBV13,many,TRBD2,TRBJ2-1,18,CASSRLGLAGASYNEQFF,TGTGCCAGCAGCCGCCTCGGACTAGCGGGGGCTTCCTACAATGAGCAGTTCTTC
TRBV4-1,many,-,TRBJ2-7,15,CASSPGEPKTYEQYF,TGCGCCAGCAGCCCAGGGGAGCCGAAAACCTACGAGCAGTACTTC
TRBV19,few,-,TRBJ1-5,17,CASSILEGHISNQPQHF,TGTGCCAGTAGTATACTTGAAGGACACATTAGCAATCAGCCCCAGCATTTT
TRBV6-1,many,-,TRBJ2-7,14,CASKLNGVSYEQYF,TGTGCCAGCAAGCTTAACGGGGTCTCCTACGAGCAGTACTTC
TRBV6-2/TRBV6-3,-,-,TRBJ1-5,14,CASSDRGARQPQHF,TGTGCCAGCTCCGATCGGGGGGCGCGTCAGCCCCAGCATTTT
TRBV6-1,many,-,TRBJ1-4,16,CASSEAVAGELEKLFF,TGTGCCAGCAGTGAGGCCGTGGCAGGGGAACTCGAAAAACTGTTTTTT
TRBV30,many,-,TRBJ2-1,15,CAWSAAVRAYNEQFF,TGTGCCTGGAGCGCGGCGGTCAGAGCCTACAATGAGCAGTTCTTC
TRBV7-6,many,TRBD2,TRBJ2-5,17,CASSLGARASGQETQYF,TGTGCCAGCAGCTTAGGTGCGCGTGCTAGCGGGCAAGAGACCCAGTACTTC
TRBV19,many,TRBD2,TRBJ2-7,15,CASSISGGGVYEQYF,TGTGCCAGTAGTATATCAGGCGGGGGAGTCTACGAGCAGTACTTC
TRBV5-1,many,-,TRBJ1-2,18,CASSLGATQGRAHYGYTF,TGCGCCAGCAGCTTGGGTGCTACTCAGGGGCGCGCGCACTATGGCTACACCTTC